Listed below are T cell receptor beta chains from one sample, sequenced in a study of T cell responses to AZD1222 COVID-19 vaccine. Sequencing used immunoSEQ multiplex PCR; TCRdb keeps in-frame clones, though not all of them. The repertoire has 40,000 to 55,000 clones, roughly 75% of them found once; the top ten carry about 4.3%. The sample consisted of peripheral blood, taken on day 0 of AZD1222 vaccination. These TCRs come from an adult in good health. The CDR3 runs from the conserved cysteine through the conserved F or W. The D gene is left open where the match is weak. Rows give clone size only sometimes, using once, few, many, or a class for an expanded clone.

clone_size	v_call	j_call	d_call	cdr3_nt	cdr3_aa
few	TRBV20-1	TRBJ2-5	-	TGCAGTGCTAGTGACCTCCTCACCAGGGAGACCCAGTACTTC	CSASDLLTRETQYF
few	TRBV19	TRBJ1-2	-	TGTGCCAGTACCCTGAACACCTATGGCTACACCTTC	CASTLNTYGYTF
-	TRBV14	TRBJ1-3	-	TGTGCCAGCGGGGACGGTAGCTCTGGAAACACCATATATTTT	CASGDGSSGNTIYF
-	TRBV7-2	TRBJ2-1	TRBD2	TGTGCCAGCAGCTTAATACGGGGGGGCCATCACCATGAGCAGTTCTTC	CASSLIRGGHHHEQFF
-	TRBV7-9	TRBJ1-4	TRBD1	TGTGCCAGCAGCATACCCACAGGGGCGAATGAAAAACTGTTTTTT	CASSIPTGANEKLFF
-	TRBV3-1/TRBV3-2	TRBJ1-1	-	TGTGCCAGCAGCCAAGATATAGGGCAGGTCGGGAACACTGAAGCTTTCTTT	CASSQDIGQVGNTEAFF
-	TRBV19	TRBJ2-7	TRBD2	TGTGCCAGTAGTCCAACTAGCGGGGGGGCCTACGAGCAGTACTTC	CASSPTSGGAYEQYF
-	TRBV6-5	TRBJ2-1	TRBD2	TGTGTCGGGGAGGGGCGGGATCCAGGTGGTGAGCAGTTCTTC	CVGEGRDPGGEQFF
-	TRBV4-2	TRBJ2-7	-	TGTGTCAGCAGCCAAGGCCGGGGCCTCTCCTACGAGCAGTACTTC	CVSSQGRGLSYEQYF
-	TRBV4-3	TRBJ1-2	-	TGCGCCAGCAGCCAAGATCAGGGCGGTGGCTACACCTTC	CASSQDQGGGYTF
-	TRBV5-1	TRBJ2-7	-	TGCGCCAGCAGCTTGGGACTAGTTGTGAACGAGCAGTACTTC	CASSLGLVVNEQYF
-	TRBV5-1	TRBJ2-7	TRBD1	TGCGCCAGCAGCCTTACCCCCGGGACAGATTCCTACGAGCAGTACTTC	CASSLTPGTDSYEQYF
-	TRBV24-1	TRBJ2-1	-	TGTGCCTCCGAAGGAGCGAATGAGCAGTTCTTC	CASEGANEQFF
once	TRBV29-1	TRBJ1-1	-	TGCAGCGTCCCCCCCTTGGGTCTGATGAACACTGAAGCTTTCTTT	CSVPPLGLMNTEAFF
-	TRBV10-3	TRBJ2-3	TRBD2	TGTGCCATCAGTGACCCGGGACTAGCGCTCACAGATACGCAGTATTTT	CAISDPGLALTDTQYF
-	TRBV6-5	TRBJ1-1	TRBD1	TGTGCCAGCAGGCCACCTAACAGGGGTAGAACTGAAGCTTTCTTT	CASRPPNRGRTEAFF
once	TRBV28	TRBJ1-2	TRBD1	TGTGCCAGCAGTCTCCGGACAGGGGCTAACTATGGCTACACCTTC	CASSLRTGANYGYTF
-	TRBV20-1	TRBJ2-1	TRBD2	TGCAGTGCTAGTCGCGGGGGGGACGGGGCCAATGAGCAGTTCTTC	CSASRGGDGANEQFF
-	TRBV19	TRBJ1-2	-	TGTGCCAGTAGTATAGGCGGCTCCTATGGCTACACCTTC	CASSIGGSYGYTF
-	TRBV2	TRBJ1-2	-	TGTGCCAGCGGGGACATTTCCTATGGCTACACCTTC	CASGDISYGYTF
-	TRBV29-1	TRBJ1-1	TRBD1	TGCAGCGCGGATGGGACAGGGGTGGGGAACACTGAAGCTTTCTTT	CSADGTGVGNTEAFF
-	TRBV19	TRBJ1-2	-	TGTGCCAGTAGTAAGGCCAGTAGGGTTGATGGCTACACCTTC	CASSKASRVDGYTF
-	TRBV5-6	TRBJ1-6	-	TGTGCCAGCAGCTTGGGCGGTCCCCTCCACTTT	CASSLGGPLHF
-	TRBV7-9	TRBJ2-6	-	TGTGCCAGCAGACCTTCTGGGGCCAACGTCCTGACTTTC	CASRPSGANVLTF
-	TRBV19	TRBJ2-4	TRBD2	TGTGCGGGTAGCGGGGATGATCTAGCCAAAAACATTCAGTACTTC	CAGSGDDLAKNIQYF
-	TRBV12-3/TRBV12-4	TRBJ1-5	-	TGTGCCAGCAGTTTAGCGGCAGGTCAGCCCCAGCATTTT	CASSLAAGQPQHF
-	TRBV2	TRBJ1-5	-	TGTGCCAGCAGTGAACAGGGCAGGGGTCAGCCCCAGCATTTT	CASSEQGRGQPQHF
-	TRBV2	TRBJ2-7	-	TGTGCCAGCAGTTTCTCCGAAGCGGGTCCTTCCTCCTACGAGCAGTACTTC	CASSFSEAGPSSYEQYF
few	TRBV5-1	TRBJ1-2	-	-	CASSTSGRGDGYTF
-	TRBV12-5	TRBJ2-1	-	TGTGCTAGTGGTTTGGTAGTGGGGCGGCCAAATGAGCAGTTCTTC	CASGLVVGRPNEQFF
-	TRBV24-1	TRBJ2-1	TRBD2	TGTGCCACCAGTGCCGAACAGACTAGCGGGGGCTATGAGCAGTTCTTC	CATSAEQTSGGYEQFF
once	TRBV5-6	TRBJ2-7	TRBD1	TGTGCCAGCAGCTTCTACCAGGGGGCGGGAGAGCAGTACTTC	CASSFYQGAGEQYF
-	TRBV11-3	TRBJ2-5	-	TGTGCCAGCAGCTTAGATGGAGGTCGAGGGGGGGAGACCCAGTACTTC	CASSLDGGRGGETQYF
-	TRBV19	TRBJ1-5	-	TGTGCCAGTAGTAAGGACACGGGTTATAGCAATCAGCCCCAGCATTTT	CASSKDTGYSNQPQHF
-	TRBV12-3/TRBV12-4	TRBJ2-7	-	TGTGCCAGCAGTTTCTTGCAGGGACACGAGCAGTACTTC	CASSFLQGHEQYF
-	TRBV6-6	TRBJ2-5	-	TGTGCCAGCAGTTACCTCGAGGACAGTCCGGAGACCCAGTACTTC	CASSYLEDSPETQYF
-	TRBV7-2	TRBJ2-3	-	TGTGCCAGCAGCTTTTTCGGACCTAGCACAGATACGCAGTATTTT	CASSFFGPSTDTQYF
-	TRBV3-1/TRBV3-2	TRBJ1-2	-	TGTGCCAGCAGCCAGACATTTCAGGGACCCTACACCTTC	CASSQTFQGPYTF
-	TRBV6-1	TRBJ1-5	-	TGTGCCAGCAGTGAAGGGGTGGCCGAGGGGCCCCAGCATTTT	CASSEGVAEGPQHF
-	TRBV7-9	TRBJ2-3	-	TGTGCCAGCAGCTTAGAAGGGTTCACAGATACGCAGTATTTT	CASSLEGFTDTQYF
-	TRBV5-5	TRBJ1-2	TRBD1	TGTGCCAGCAGCTTGGGCAGGGGGCAGCGGGGCTACACCTTC	CASSLGRGQRGYTF
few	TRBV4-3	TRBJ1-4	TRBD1	TGCGCCAGCAGAAGACAGGGTCGAGGGGAAAAACTGTTTTTT	CASRRQGRGEKLFF
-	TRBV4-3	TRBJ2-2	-	TGCGCCAGCAGCCAAGATATGGGACAGAACACCGGGGAGCTGTTTTTT	CASSQDMGQNTGELFF
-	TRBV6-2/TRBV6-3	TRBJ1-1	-	TGTGCCAGCAGTTTAGACGGATCGAACACTGAAGCTTTCTTT	CASSLDGSNTEAFF
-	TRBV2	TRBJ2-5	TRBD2	TGTGCCAGCGGGTATAGCGGGGGTGACCAAGAGACCCAGTACTTC	CASGYSGGDQETQYF
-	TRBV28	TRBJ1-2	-	TGTGCCAGCAGTCTAGCCGCAGTCGGAGGGGGCTACACCTTC	CASSLAAVGGGYTF
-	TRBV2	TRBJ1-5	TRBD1	TGTGCCAGCAGAGCCGGGACAGGGGGCAATCAGCCCCAGCATTTT	CASRAGTGGNQPQHF
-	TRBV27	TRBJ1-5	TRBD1	TGTGCCAGCAGTTTCCGACAGGGGAGGCAGCCCCAGCATTTT	CASSFRQGRQPQHF
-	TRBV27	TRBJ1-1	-	TGTGCCAGCTGGGAGGGCCTAAAGGTGACTGAAGCTTTCTTT	CASWEGLKVTEAFF